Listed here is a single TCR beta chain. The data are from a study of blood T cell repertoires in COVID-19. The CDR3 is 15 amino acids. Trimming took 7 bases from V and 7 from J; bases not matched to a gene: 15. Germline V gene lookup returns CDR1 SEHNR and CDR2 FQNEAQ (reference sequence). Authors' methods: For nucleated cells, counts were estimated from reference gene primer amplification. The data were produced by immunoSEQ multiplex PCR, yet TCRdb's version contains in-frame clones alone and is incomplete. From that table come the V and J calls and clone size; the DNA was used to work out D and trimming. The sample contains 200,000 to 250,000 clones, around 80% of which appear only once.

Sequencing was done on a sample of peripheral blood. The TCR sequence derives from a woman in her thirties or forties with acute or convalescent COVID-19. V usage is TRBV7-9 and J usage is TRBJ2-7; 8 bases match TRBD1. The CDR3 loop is CASTKAGTGLREQYF. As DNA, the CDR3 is TGTGCCAGCACTAAAGCCGGGACAGGACTCCGGGAGCAGTACTTC. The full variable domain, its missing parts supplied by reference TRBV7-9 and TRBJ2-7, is DTGVSQNPRHKITKRGQNVTFRCDPISEHNRLYWYRQTLGQGPEFLTYFQNEAQLEKSRLLSDRFSAERPKGSFSTLEIQRTEQGDSAMYLCASTKAGTGLREQYFGPGTRLTVT.